This T cell receptor beta chain was identified during a study of early stage breast cancer tumors. Study-wide background: The ER+/PR+/HER2- tumors included 7 to 9 ductal and a few lobular carcinomas.

The repertoire was sequenced with immunoSEQ multiplex PCR; TCRdb's copy has only in-frame clones and lacks some. The data contain 60,000 to 80,000 clones, approximately 79% of them singletons. Looked up from germline, CDR1 is SGHTA and CDR2 is FQGNSA. V lost 5 bases and J lost 9, with 19 bases in between. This CDR3 spans 14 amino acids. Sequencing was carried out using blood. V is TRBV7-2 and J is TRBJ2-5, with a tentative D call TRBD2 (6 bases). The TCR comes from a person in their sixties or seventies with breast cancer. The CDR3 nucleotides are TGTGCCAGCAGCCCACCGGGGGTCAGTTGGGCCCAGTACTTC. Its translation is CASSPPGVSWAQYF.